The 9 T cell receptor beta chains reported below all come from one sample, sequenced in a study of blood T cell repertoires in COVID-19. Method: immunoSEQ multiplex PCR; TCRdb's copy keeps in-frame clones and lacks some. The sample has around 50,000 clones; roughly four fifths are singletons. The sequenced material came from peripheral blood. All receptors derive from a woman of 80 years or more with acute or convalescent COVID-19.

The J gene is TRBJ1-2, the V gene TRBV27; 8 nucleotides align to TRBD1. The germline CDR1 and CDR2 sequences are MNHEY and SMNVEV (reference sequence). CDR3 size: 16 residues. With V trimmed by 6 bases and J by 3 bases, 12 bases remained unmatched. Here the CDR3 reads CASRQAATGAHYGYTF. The CDR3, as DNA: TGTGCCAGCAGACAGGCAGCGACAGGGGCCCACTATGGCTACACCTTC.

The chain has TRBV5-4 and TRBJ2-3; 8 bases fit TRBD2. The germline CDR1 and CDR2 sequences are SGHNT and YYREEE (reference sequence). This CDR3 has 15 amino acids. V lost 4 bases to trimming and J lost 5 bases; unmatched junction nucleotides: 9. The CDR3 DNA sequence: TGTGCCAGCAGCGTCGGGGGGGCCGTCATAGATACGCAGTATTTT. Amino acids: CASSVGGAVIDTQYF. Drawing the rest from reference TRBV5-4 and TRBJ2-3, the complete variable domain is ETGVTQSPTHLIKTRGQQVTLRCSSQSGHNTVSWYQQALGQGPQFIFQYYREEENGRGNFPPRFSGLQFPNYSSELNVNALELDDSALYLCASSVGGAVIDTQYFGPGTRLTVL.

This clone was seen more than once but under ten times. The chain couples TRBV28 to TRBJ2-4, with D possibly being TRBD2 (7 bases). The length of the CDR3 is 14 residues. V was shortened by 8 bases and J by 9 bases, with 20 bases between the two germline ends. The germline V gene encodes CDR1 MDHEN and CDR2 SYDVKM. CDR3 sequence (DNA): TGTGCCAGCGCCCCCTCCCGGGGGGCCGGCATTCAGTACTTC. Its translation is CASAPSRGAGIQYF.

The chain couples TRBV5-1 to TRBJ1-2; tentatively, D is TRBD1 (6 bases). V gave up 3 bases and J gave up 4 bases, with 13 bases separating them. Germline CDR1 reads SGHRS; CDR2 reads YFSETQ. CDR3 size: 14 residues. The CDR3 DNA reads as TGCGCCAGCAGCTACGGCAGGGGCGCCTATGGCTACACCTTC. This codes for CASSYGRGAYGYTF. Together with reference TRBV5-1 and TRBJ1-2, the CDR3 gives the full variable domain: KAGVTQTPRYLIKTRGQQVTLSCSPISGHRSVSWYQQTPGQGLQFLFEYFSETQRNKGNFPGRFSGRQFSNSRSEMNVSTLELGDSALYLCASSYGRGAYGYTFGSGTRLTVV.

The V and J genes are TRBV7-9 and TRBJ1-2; D remains unclear. With 3 bases removed from V and 4 bases from J, the gap between germline ends came to 12 bases. There are 14 residues in the CDR3. Germline V gene data show CDR1 as SEHNR and CDR2 as FQNEAQ (reference sequence). CDR3 region: CASSLGAATYGYTF. Here the CDR3 DNA reads TGTGCCAGCAGCTTGGGCGCAGCCACCTATGGCTACACCTTC.

The rearrangement links TRBV5-6 to TRBJ2-2; 9 bases fit TRBD1. V lost 0 bases to trimming and J lost 1 base; unmatched junction nucleotides: 1. Germline-derived CDR1 and CDR2 are SGHDT and YYEEEE. The CDR3 spans 16 residues. CDR3: CASSLGGQGNTGELFF. CDR3 sequence (DNA): TGTGCCAGCAGCTTGGGGGGACAGGGGAACACCGGGGAGCTGTTTTTT. Variable domain in full (rest from reference TRBV5-6 and TRBJ2-2): DAGVTQSPTHLIKTRGQQVTLRCSPKSGHDTVSWYQQALGQGPQFIFQYYEEEERQRGNFPDRFSGHQFPNYSSELNVNALLLGDSALYLCASSLGGQGNTGELFFGEGSRLTVL.

This clone was seen a few times. Its ends do not fully match the called genes, so a read error is possible. V is TRBV19 and J is TRBJ2-7, with 12 bases lining up with TRBD2. CDR3 length equals 15 residues. Germline V CDR1 and CDR2: LNHDA, SQIVND (reference sequence). The CDR3 region is CASIGETSGSYRVHF. The CDR3 DNA sequence: TGTGCCAGTATCGGAGAGACTAGCGGGAGTTACCGGGTTCACTTC.

The V gene is TRBV6-1, the J gene TRBJ1-5, with a tentative D call TRBD1 (5 bases). The CDR3 length is 13 residues. CDR1 MNHNS and CDR2 SASEGT come from the germline V gene. Trimming took 7 bases from V and 4 from J, leaving 11 bases between them. The CDR3 loop is CASTPGGNQPQHF. The CDR3 DNA reads as TGTGCCAGCACACCGGGGGGTAATCAGCCCCAGCATTTT.

This rearrangement joins TRBV5-4 to TRBJ2-5; 7 bases fit TRBD1. V lost 0 bases and J lost 2; bases outside the gene matches: 4. The length of the CDR3 is 15 residues. The germline gives CDR1 SGHNT, CDR2 YYREEE (reference sequence). The CDR3 bases are TGTGCCAGCAGCTTGGTCGGGACAGAACAAGAGACCCAGTACTTC. Encoded protein: CASSLVGTEQETQYF.